This T cell receptor beta chain was sequenced during a study of blood T cells in healthy people across ages. Regarding this clonotype: Its antigen is undetermined.

Trimming removed 4 bases at V and 1 base at J, with 16 bases between. Germline loops: CDR1 GTSNPN, CDR2 SVGIG (reference sequence). The CDR3 extends over 16 amino acids. Aged roughly 6 to 95, donors were systemically healthy Caucasians from Russia. Study findings and constraints: Roughly linear age-related decline in beta diversity appeared, significant by age about 40.

It was with a sample-barcoded 5' primer and a J-beta primer mix that a second PCR of about 7 to 12 cycles was run. Via MiXCR, TCRdb re-called the 5' RACE reads, giving one row per CDR3 protein. The sample lists about a million distinct CDR3 sequences; approximately 38% were seen once. The specimen sequenced was blood. This receptor was identified in a man between 18 and 35 years old in good health. The genes are TRBV30 and TRBJ2-2; D gene uncertain. CDR3 sequence: CAWTPAARKNTGELFF. CDR3 nucleotides: TGTGCCTGGACCCCTGCCGCTCGTAAGAACACCGGGGAGCTGTTTTTT.